These 8 T cell receptor beta chains share one sample of origin, sequenced in a study of spatial heterogeneity in lung cancer. TCRdb used MiXCR to reprocess the 5' RACE reads, holding one entry per CDR3 protein. The sample holds around 2,400 distinct CDR3 sequences; 27% are singletons and the top ten take roughly a quarter. Time point meaning: blood at routine non-recurrence follow-up after resection. This sample comprised PBMCs, obtained at follow-up. Source of these receptors: a male donor with early-stage non-small cell lung cancer.

By share, this clonotype ranks as medium-sized. This beta chain appears as a stray read in a library generated for alpha chains; its size is not informative. J is TRBJ2-3 and V is TRBV7-2; TRBD2 might be the D (5 bases). Per the germline V gene, CDR1 is SGHTA and CDR2 is FQGNSA. The CDR3 totals 13 residues. V lost 5 bases and J 4 bases, leaving 10 bases between the germline ends. CDR3 loop: CASSIERADTQYF. The CDR3 bases are TGTGCCAGCAGCATCGAGAGGGCAGATACGCAGTATTTT. The complete variable domain, with remaining parts taken from reference TRBV7-2 and TRBJ2-3, reads GAGVSQSPSNKVTEKGKDVELRCDPISGHTALYWYRQSLGQGLEFLIYFQGNSAPDKSGLPSDRFSAERTGGSVSTLTIQRTQQEDSAVYLCASSIERADTQYFGPGTRLTVL.

Concerning this clonotype: This beta chain lies outside the target of a library built for alpha chains; its clone size means little. The CDR3 loop reads CSARGPGFDGTQYF. CDR3 bases: TGCAGTGCTAGGGGGCCAGGGTTTGATGGTACGCAGTATTTT. The rearrangement joins TRBV20-1 to TRBJ2-3, with a possible D match to TRBD1 (5 bases). V was shortened by 3 bases and J by 8 bases, with 18 bases between the two germline ends. The germline CDR1 and CDR2 sequences are DFQATT and SNEGSKA (reference sequence). CDR3 size: 14 residues.

A word on this clonotype: The library was designed around alpha chains, so this beta chain is a stray read whose abundance carries little weight. This chain uses TRBV5-1 with TRBJ2-5, with 7 positions matching TRBD1. Germline CDR1 SGHRS, CDR2 YFSETQ. This CDR3 is 14 amino acids long. Trimming took 4 bases from V and 2 from J; bases not matched to a gene: 5. This CDR3 reads CASSGQGQQETQYF. Here the CDR3 DNA reads TGCGCCAGCAGCGGCCAGGGACAGCAAGAGACCCAGTACTTC.

Note on this clonotype: In a library made to pick up alpha chains, this beta chain is a stray read with a size that means little. The CDR3 loop reads CASTSDRGSPEAFF. CDR3 DNA sequence: TGTGCCAGTACCTCCGACAGGGGAAGCCCTGAAGCTTTCTTT. The chain recombines TRBV12-3 or TRBV12-4 with TRBJ1-1, with TRBD1 matching 8 bases. Germline trimming cut 9 bases from V and 6 bases from J; bases unmatched to any gene: 12. CDR3 size: 14 residues.

Turning to this clonotype: This beta chain represents an off-target read in a library built for alpha chains; its size is of limited meaning. This chain joins TRBV20-1 and TRBJ2-1; D may be TRBD1 or TRBD2 (5 bases each). This CDR3 has 16 amino acids. V was shortened by 2 bases and J by 8 bases, with 22 bases between the two germline ends. Germline V CDR1 and CDR2: DFQATT, SNEGSKA (reference sequence). This CDR3 is CSARTPDTGLGDEQFF. The CDR3 DNA sequence: TGCAGTGCTAGAACCCCCGACACGGGGCTTGGGGATGAGCAGTTCTTC.

On this clonotype: Being off target in a library aimed at alpha chains, this beta chain has a size of little meaning. The chain has TRBV7-9 and TRBJ2-2; D remains ambiguous. Trimming removed 5 bases from V and 7 bases from J, with 8 bases in between. Germline values: CDR1 SEHNR, CDR2 FQNEAQ (reference sequence). The CDR3 length is 12 residues. DNA for the CDR3: TGTGCCAGCAGCCCCCTCTACGGGGAGCTGTTTTTT. Protein: CASSPLYGELFF.

This clonotype counts as large (0.1 to 1%). The junction departs from the called germline gene at one end, perhaps through a read error. The library was built for alpha chains, so this beta chain is an off-target read and its size means little. The chain uses TRBV7-7 and TRBJ2-2, with D possibly called TRBD1 or TRBD2 (5 bases each). The germline CDR1 and CDR2 sequences are SSHAT and FNYEAQ (reference sequence). This CDR3 has 14 residues. CDR3 residues: CASRRDDLPGELFF. For the CDR3, the DNA is TGTGCTAGCAGAAGGGACGACCTACCCGGGGAGCTGTTTTTT.

This clonotype was found a few times. This beta chain is a stray sequence in a library constructed for alpha chains; its clone size is not meaningful. The chain employs TRBV27 and TRBJ2-2, with no clear D. This CDR3 comprises 17 residues. Germline V CDR1 and CDR2: MNHEY, SMNVEV (reference sequence). Trimming took off 2 bases at V and 4 bases at J, with 17 bases between the two ends. The CDR3 is CASSLRVQRDSTGELFF. The DNA for the CDR3 is TGTGCCAGCAGTTTAAGGGTCCAGCGAGACTCCACCGGGGAGCTGTTTTTT.